The clone carrying this T cell receptor beta chain was picked up many times. Its specificity is unknown. Trimming took 8 bases from V and 4 from J, leaving 15 bases between them. Germline CDR1 and CDR2: MNHNS and SASEGT. The CDR3 loop spans 14 amino acids. The data stem from a study of identical twins' blood T cells. TCR cDNA libraries came from RNA via a modified published protocol. Via MiXCR, TCRdb re-called the 5' RACE reads, giving one row per CDR3 protein. Of 350,000 to 450,000 distinct CDR3 sequences in the sample, 25% to 35% were seen once. General study points: Top TCRbeta clonotypes were shared more with twin than unrelated donors.

The chain carries TRBV6-1 and TRBJ1-5, with D possibly matching TRBD1 (6 bases). The clonotype was recovered from a woman aged 18 to 55 in good health. Specimen: PBMCs. The CDR3 region is CASGRTGRNQPQHF. The CDR3 DNA is TGTGCCAGCGGTAGAACAGGGAGGAATCAGCCCCAGCATTTT.